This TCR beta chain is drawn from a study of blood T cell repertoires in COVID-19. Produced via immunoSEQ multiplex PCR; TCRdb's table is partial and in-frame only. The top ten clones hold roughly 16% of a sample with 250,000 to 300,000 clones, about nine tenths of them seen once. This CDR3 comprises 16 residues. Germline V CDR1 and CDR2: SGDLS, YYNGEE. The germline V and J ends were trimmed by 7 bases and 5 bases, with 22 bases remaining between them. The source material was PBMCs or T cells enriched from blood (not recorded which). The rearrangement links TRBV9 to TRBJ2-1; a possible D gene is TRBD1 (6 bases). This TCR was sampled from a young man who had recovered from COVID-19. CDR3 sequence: CASRAGEGFLDNEQFF. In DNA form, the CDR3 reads TGTGCCAGCCGCGCAGGGGAAGGGTTCCTGGACAATGAGCAGTTCTTC.